Presented here are 31 T cell receptor beta chains from one specimen sequenced in a study of shared clonotypes between healthy human individuals. Profiled with immunoSEQ multiplex PCR; TCRdb holds only in-frame clones, not every one. The sample comprises some 2 million clones, roughly 95% of which are singletons, and 0.1% to 0.15% rests with the top ten. Material for sequencing was naive CD4+ T cells sorted from blood. The sample's subset: CD45RA+ positively selected. The receptors here all came from a man aged 18 to 35 in good health.

The rearrangement uses TRBV18 and TRBJ1-2; 7 bases align to TRBD1. Germline CDR1 reads KGHSH; CDR2 reads LQKENI. Unmatched junction bases numbered 13, after V lost 6 bases and J lost 3 bases. CDR3 length: 16 residues. Here the CDR3 reads CASSRQWTGGDYGYTF. The CDR3, as DNA: TGTGCCAGCTCCCGCCAATGGACAGGCGGGGACTATGGCTACACCTTC.

The J gene is TRBJ2-7, the V gene TRBV13; D possibly corresponds to TRBD2 (7 bases). Looked up from germline, CDR1 is PRHDT and CDR2 is FYEKMQ (reference sequence). This CDR3 has 14 residues. Trimming took 1 base from V and 3 from J, leaving 10 bases between them. CDR3 coding DNA: TGTGCCAGCAGCTTAGAGCGGGACAACTACGAGCAGTACTTC. It is translated as CASSLERDNYEQYF.

This chain joins TRBV10-2 and TRBJ1-2; D not certain. There are 16 residues in the CDR3. The V and J ends lost 0 bases and 2 bases respectively, with 13 bases between them. The germline V gene encodes CDR1 WSHSY and CDR2 SAAADI. The CDR3 DNA is TGCGCCAGCAGTGAGTCGGGAGGGCCTTTCAACTATGGCTACACCTTC. It is translated as CASSESGGPFNYGYTF.

The chain carries TRBV6-1 and TRBJ1-2, with D unresolved. The CDR3 extends over 13 amino acids. V was cut by 4 bases and J by 2 bases, with 8 bases left in between. Germline CDR1 reads MNHNS; CDR2 reads SASEGT. Written as DNA, the CDR3 is TGTGCCAGCAGTGGGCAGGCAAACTATGGCTACACCTTC. This encodes CASSGQANYGYTF.

In regard to this clone: A clone one base away is much larger, so this may be a read error. Other DNA sequences in this sample translate to the same CDR3. The gene calls are TRBV7-9 and TRBJ1-3; no clear D. V lost 5 bases, J lost 4 bases, and 15 bases lay in between. The germline V gene encodes CDR1 SEHNR and CDR2 FQNEAQ (reference sequence). The length of the CDR3 is 15 residues. The DNA of the CDR3 is TGTGCCAGCAGCCCTTCATTAGCGGGCGGAAACACCATATATTTT. Translation: CASSPSLAGGNTIYF.

The genes are TRBV18 and TRBJ1-1; D call uncertain. The ends were cut back, 1 base at V and 7 bases at J, with 10 bases in the middle. The germline V gene has CDR1 KGHSH and CDR2 LQKENI. There are 13 residues in the CDR3. CDR3 coding DNA: TGTGCCAGCTCACCACGAGAGGCGGGTGAAGCTTTCTTT. As protein: CASSPREAGEAFF.

The rearrangement joins TRBV5-6 to TRBJ1-2; the match to TRBD1 covers 8 bases. Germline loops: CDR1 SGHDT, CDR2 YYEEEE. This CDR3 has 15 residues. V gave up 4 bases and J gave up 3 bases; unmatched junction bases: 8. The DNA of the CDR3 is TGTGCCAGCAGCCAGGGGACAGGTGGATACTATGGCTACACCTTC. This codes for CASSQGTGGYYGYTF.

This chain connects TRBV11-2 to TRBJ2-5, with 7 bases aligning to TRBD1. V lost 0 bases to trimming and J lost 4 bases; unmatched junction nucleotides: 8. Germline lookup yields CDR1 SGHAT and CDR2 FQNNGV. CDR3 length equals 16 residues. The CDR3 is CASSLEGTVGRETQYF. DNA for the CDR3: TGTGCCAGCAGCTTAGAGGGGACAGTAGGCCGAGAGACCCAGTACTTC.

The gene calls are TRBV5-1 and TRBJ2-5, with 7 nucleotides matching TRBD1. CDR1 SGHRS and CDR2 YFSETQ come from the germline V gene. J was trimmed by 4 bases and V by 0 bases; bases with no gene match: 9. The CDR3 runs 16 residues. The CDR3 sequence: CASSLAPTGVVETQYF. As DNA, the CDR3 is TGCGCCAGCAGCTTGGCCCCTACAGGGGTAGTAGAGACCCAGTACTTC. The full variable domain, in which reference TRBV5-1 and TRBJ2-5 provide the parts outside the CDR3, is KAGVTQTPRYLIKTRGQQVTLSCSPISGHRSVSWYQQTPGQGLQFLFEYFSETQRNKGNFPGRFSGRQFSNSRSEMNVSTLELGDSALYLCASSLAPTGVVETQYFGPGTRLLVL.

Turning to this clone: The sample has other DNA sequences that encode this CDR3 too. The V call is TRBV30, the J call TRBJ1-3; unclear D gene. Deletions cut 2 bases from V and 0 bases from J, with 5 bases between. Germline V CDR1 and CDR2: GTSNPN, SVGIG (reference sequence). The CDR3 totals 13 residues. This CDR3 reads CAWSQSSGNTIYF. CDR3 bases: TGTGCCTGGAGTCAAAGCTCTGGAAACACCATATATTTT.

V usage is TRBV18 and J usage is TRBJ1-5; TRBD1 aligns across 7 bases. V lost 5 bases and J lost 8; bases outside the gene matches: 6. The germline V gene has CDR1 KGHSH and CDR2 LQKENI. CDR3 length: 13 amino acids. CDR3 in DNA: TGTGCCAGCTCAACAGACAGGGAGAAGCCCCAGCATTTT. Translated: CASSTDREKPQHF. Full variable domain (outside the CDR3, taken from reference TRBV18 and TRBJ1-5): NAGVMQNPRHLVRRRGQEARLRCSPMKGHSHVYWYRQLPEEGLKFMVYLQKENIIDESGMPKERFSAEFPKEGPSILRIQQVVRGDSAAYFCASSTDREKPQHFGDGTRLSIL.

Of note for this clone: This sample includes further DNA sequences coding for the same CDR3. V gene TRBV7-2 combines with J gene TRBJ2-3; D unclear. The CDR3 consists of 13 residues. The germline CDR1 and CDR2 sequences are SGHTA and FQGNSA. Trimming took off 4 bases at V and 2 bases at J, with 7 bases between the two ends. The CDR3 coding sequence is TGTGCCAGCAGCTCCCCTAACACAGATACGCAGTATTTT. Protein product: CASSSPNTDTQYF. Complete variable domain (other parts from reference TRBV7-2 and TRBJ2-3): GAGVSQSPSNKVTEKGKDVELRCDPISGHTALYWYRQSLGQGLEFLIYFQGNSAPDKSGLPSDRFSAERTGGSVSTLTIQRTQQEDSAVYLCASSSPNTDTQYFGPGTRLTVL.

The V gene is TRBV29-1, the J gene TRBJ1-1, with a possible D match to TRBD1 (6 bases). CDR1 and CDR2 from the germline V gene are SQVTM and ANQGSEA. This CDR3 has 13 residues. The germline V and J ends were trimmed by 6 bases and 0 bases, with 11 bases remaining between them. The CDR3 here is CSVNRDVNTEAFF. The CDR3 DNA reads TGCAGCGTGAACAGGGATGTGAACACTGAAGCTTTCTTT.

CDR3 bases: TGTGCCAGTAGGGAGACAGGGGGCAATCAGCCCCAGCATTTT. This gives the protein CASRETGGNQPQHF. This chain links TRBV19 with TRBJ1-5; 8 nucleotides match TRBD1. The CDR3 covers 14 residues. V lost 6 bases to trimming and J lost 2 bases; unmatched junction nucleotides: 3. From germline, CDR1 is LNHDA and CDR2 SQIVND (reference sequence). The entire variable domain, with the rest obtained from reference TRBV19 and TRBJ1-5, is as follows: DGGITQSPKYLFRKEGQNVTLSCEQNLNHDAMYWYRQDPGQGLRLIYYSQIVNDFQKGDIAEGYSVSREKKESFPLTVTSAQKNPTAFYLCASRETGGNQPQHFGDGTRLSIL.

The chain employs TRBV15 and TRBJ2-7; perhaps D is TRBD1 or TRBD2 (5 bases each). There are 16 residues in the CDR3. Germline V lookup: CDR1 LNHNV, CDR2 YYDKDF (reference sequence). V lost 0 bases and J lost 4, with 16 bases in between. The CDR3 DNA is TGTGCCACCAGCAGAGAGGCCCTGGGGGTTTCGTACGAGCAGTACTTC. Residues: CATSREALGVSYEQYF.

Of note for this clone: Other DNA sequences within the sample encode an identical CDR3. J is TRBJ1-4 and V is TRBV5-1; the match to TRBD1 covers 8 bases. The V gene's germline CDR1 is SGHRS and CDR2 YFSETQ. The CDR3 is 14 residues long. After removal of 2 bases from V and 8 bases from J, the junction contained 5 bases not matched to a gene. The CDR3 is CASSFGQGREKLFF. The CDR3 DNA follows: TGCGCCAGCAGCTTCGGACAGGGACGCGAAAAACTGTTTTTT.

As to this clone: The sample carries other DNA sequences with the same CDR3. The chain uses TRBV29-1 and TRBJ1-2; 8 positions agree with TRBD1. The CDR3 is made up of 13 amino acids. Per the germline V gene, CDR1 is SQVTM and CDR2 is ANQGSEA. V was clipped by 6 bases and J by 0 bases; unmatched bases: 3. The CDR3 DNA sequence: TGCAGCGTCGGACAGGGACCTAACTATGGCTACACCTTC. Translating gives CSVGQGPNYGYTF.

The J gene is TRBJ2-5, the V gene TRBV29-1; D is uncertain. The V end lost 4 bases, the J end lost 5 bases, and 8 bases lay between the germline ends. CDR3 size: 11 residues. Per the germline V gene, CDR1 is SQVTM and CDR2 is ANQGSEA. The CDR3 sequence is CSVAWTETQYF. CDR3 coding DNA: TGCAGCGTTGCCTGGACGGAGACCCAGTACTTC. Combining the CDR3 with reference TRBV29-1 and TRBJ2-5 gives the whole variable domain SAVISQKPSRDICQRGTSLTIQCQVDSQVTMMFWYRQQPGQSLTLIATANQGSEATYESGFVIDKFPISRPNLTFSTLTVSNMSPEDSSIYLCSVAWTETQYFGPGTRLLVL.

The chain links TRBV9 to TRBJ2-7; D ambiguous. Germline loops: CDR1 SGDLS, CDR2 YYNGEE. CDR3 length: 14 residues. V lost 0 bases and J lost 6, with 13 bases in between. CDR3: CASSVGGVLGEQYF. DNA for the CDR3: TGTGCCAGCAGCGTAGGCGGAGTACTGGGCGAGCAGTACTTC.

CDR3 nucleotides: TGCGCCAGCAGCTCCAGTACCGCGACGAACACCGGGGAGCTGTTTTTT. Protein sequence: CASSSSTATNTGELFF. The chain combines TRBV5-1 with TRBJ2-2; the D is unclear. This CDR3 is built from 16 residues. CDR1 and CDR2 from the germline V gene are SGHRS and YFSETQ. V lost 3 bases to trimming and J lost 0 bases, with 12 bases between them. Full variable domain (remainder filled in from reference TRBV5-1 and TRBJ2-2): KAGVTQTPRYLIKTRGQQVTLSCSPISGHRSVSWYQQTPGQGLQFLFEYFSETQRNKGNFPGRFSGRQFSNSRSEMNVSTLELGDSALYLCASSSSTATNTGELFFGEGSRLTVL.

This chain uses TRBV6-1 with TRBJ2-1; perhaps TRBD2 as D (6 bases). CDR3 length: 15 amino acids. Germline values: CDR1 MNHNS, CDR2 SASEGT. V lost 7 bases and J lost 0, with 13 bases in between. CDR3 in amino acids: CASITGGPSYNEQFF. The CDR3 nucleotides read TGTGCCAGCATCACCGGAGGGCCCTCCTACAATGAGCAGTTCTTC.

V usage is TRBV7-9 and J usage is TRBJ1-4; tentative D call: TRBD1 (5 bases). CDR1 SEHNR and CDR2 FQNEAQ come from the germline V gene (reference sequence). V was clipped by 5 bases and J by 4 bases, with 14 bases between them. The CDR3 covers 15 residues. CDR3 region: CASSSDRGLNEKLFF. The CDR3 DNA follows: TGTGCCAGCAGCAGCGATAGGGGCCTTAATGAAAAACTGTTTTTT.

This rearrangement joins TRBV7-2 to TRBJ1-3, with D unresolved. V was trimmed by 5 bases and J by 4 bases, leaving 12 bases between them. This CDR3 comprises 14 residues. Germline V gene sequence: CDR1 SGHTA, CDR2 FQGNSA. The CDR3 DNA is TGTGCCAGCAGCCCCCTGACGAGGGGAAACACCATATATTTT. Its protein product is CASSPLTRGNTIYF.

This chain links TRBV6-5 with TRBJ2-3; TRBD2 matches at 9 bases. This CDR3 contains 15 residues. Germline CDR1 and CDR2: MNHEY and SVGAGI. V gave up 0 bases and J gave up 4 bases; unmatched junction bases: 2. Here the CDR3 DNA reads TGTGCCAGCAGTTACTCGATAGCGGGGGCAGATACGCAGTATTTT. Its translation is CASSYSIAGADTQYF.

On this clone itself: The identical CDR3 is also encoded by other nucleotide sequences in the sample. This chain links TRBV29-1 with TRBJ2-2, with TRBD2 matching 9 bases. The ends lost 5 bases at V and 2 bases at J; junction bases unmatched: 3. The germline V gene encodes CDR1 SQVTM and CDR2 ANQGSEA. The CDR3 sequence is 14 residues long. As DNA, the CDR3 is TGCAGCGTTAGAGCGGGGGGAAACACCGGGGAGCTGTTTTTT. Its protein product is CSVRAGGNTGELFF.

The rearrangement uses TRBV9 and TRBJ1-1; D is possibly TRBD1 (5 bases). The germline CDR1 and CDR2 sequences are SGDLS and YYNGEE. The length of the CDR3 is 15 residues. V lost 3 bases and J lost 7, with 19 bases in between. CDR3 loop: CASSGPSGTKDEAFF. CDR3 nucleotide sequence: TGTGCCAGCAGCGGACCATCTGGGACTAAGGATGAAGCTTTCTTT.

J is TRBJ1-2 and V is TRBV6-1; the D gene is possibly TRBD1 (6 bases). Germline V gene lookup returns CDR1 MNHNS and CDR2 SASEGT. The CDR3 runs 13 residues. V was trimmed by 5 bases and J by 6 bases, leaving 13 bases between them. The CDR3 loop is CASSLQGMDGYTF. The CDR3 DNA reads as TGTGCCAGCAGTCTACAGGGAATGGATGGCTACACCTTC.

Note on this clone: This specimen includes other DNA sequences encoding the same CDR3. The chain joins TRBV6-5 to TRBJ1-4, with D unclear. Trimming pared 6 bases from V and 5 bases from J, leaving 7 bases between. This CDR3 has 12 residues. Per the germline V gene, CDR1 is MNHEY and CDR2 is SVGAGI. The CDR3 protein is CASSRGNEKLFF. The CDR3 coding sequence is TGTGCCAGCAGCCGAGGCAATGAAAAACTGTTTTTT.

The chain uses TRBV6-1 and TRBJ1-3; D remains ambiguous. Trimming shortened V by 1 base and J by 0 bases, and 10 bases separated the two germline ends. This CDR3 has 16 residues. CDR1 is MNHNS, CDR2 SASEGT, per germline. The CDR3 region has the DNA TGTGCCAGCAGTGAAGTCCAGGACGTCTCTGGAAACACCATATATTTT. The encoded protein is CASSEVQDVSGNTIYF.

The gene calls are TRBV28 and TRBJ2-5, with D possibly TRBD1 on 6 matching bases. Trimming pared 5 bases from V and 1 base from J, leaving 14 bases between. The V gene's germline CDR1 is MDHEN and CDR2 SYDVKM. The CDR3 totals 15 residues. This chain's CDR3 is CASSPDRLTQETQYF. For the CDR3, the DNA is TGTGCCAGCAGTCCCGACAGGCTAACCCAAGAGACCCAGTACTTC.

To note about this clone: A junction boundary mismatches the germline segment, possibly from a read error. The CDR3 loop reads CASSLSVPPNGDF. CDR3 coding DNA: TGTGCCAGCAGCTTATCCGTTCCTCCCAATGGGGACTTC. The V call is TRBV7-9, the J call TRBJ2-5; D gene unclear. This CDR3 region has 13 residues. Looked up from germline, CDR1 is SEHNR and CDR2 is FQNEAQ (reference sequence).